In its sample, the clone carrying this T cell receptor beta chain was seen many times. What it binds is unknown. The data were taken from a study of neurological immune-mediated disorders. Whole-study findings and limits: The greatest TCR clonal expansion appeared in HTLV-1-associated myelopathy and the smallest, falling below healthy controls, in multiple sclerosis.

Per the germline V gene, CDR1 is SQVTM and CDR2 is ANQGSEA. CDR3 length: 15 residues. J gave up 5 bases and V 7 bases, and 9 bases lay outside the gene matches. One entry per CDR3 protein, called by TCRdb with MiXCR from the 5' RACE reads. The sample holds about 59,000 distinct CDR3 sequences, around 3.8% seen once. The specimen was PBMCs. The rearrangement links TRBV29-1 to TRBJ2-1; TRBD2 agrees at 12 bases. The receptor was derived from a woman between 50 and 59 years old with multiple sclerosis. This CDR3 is CSARRTSGTDNEQFF. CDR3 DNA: TGCAGCGCTCGTAGGACTAGCGGGACGGACAATGAGCAGTTCTTC.